A single sample is the source of the 18 T cell receptor beta chains below, sequenced in a study of CD8 T cells in Susac syndrome. cDNA came from roughly 0.53 to 1 ug RNA primed by random hexamers. MiXCR, applied by TCRdb to the immunoSEQ multiplex PCR reads, yields one record per CDR3 protein. The sample contains around 140,000 distinct CDR3 sequences, roughly 94% of which appear only once. The sample was CD4+ T cells from PBMCs. The receptors derive from a human donor in good health.

The chain has TRBV14 and TRBJ2-5, with D perhaps being TRBD1 or TRBD2 (6 bases each). Germline V gene sequence: CDR1 SGHDN, CDR2 FVKESK. Trimming took off 3 bases at V and 5 bases at J, with 28 bases between the two ends. CDR3 length: 19 residues. The CDR3 region is CASSHWGWRDQGTVETQYF. The CDR3 DNA is TGTGCCAGCAGCCATTGGGGCTGGAGGGACCAGGGGACCGTGGAGACCCAGTACTTC.

The chain employs TRBV11-2 and TRBJ2-3, with 8 bases matching TRBD2. In germline, CDR1 is SGHAT, CDR2 FQNNGV. CDR3 length equals 15 residues. V trimming: 2 bases; J trimming: 2 bases; junction bases outside the gene matches: 3. CDR3 region: CASSLTGLDTDTQYF. Here the CDR3 DNA reads TGTGCCAGCAGCTTAACGGGACTAGACACAGATACGCAGTATTTT.

The V gene is TRBV19, the J gene TRBJ2-3; the D gene is possibly TRBD2 (5 bases). The CDR3 totals 16 residues. The germline V and J ends were trimmed by 1 base and 0 bases, with 11 bases remaining between them. Germline lookup yields CDR1 LNHDA and CDR2 SQIVND (reference sequence). CDR3 loop: CASSIGELVSTDTQYF. CDR3 in DNA: TGTGCCAGTAGTATAGGGGAGCTAGTTAGCACAGATACGCAGTATTTT. The full variable domain, in which reference TRBV19 and TRBJ2-3 provide the parts outside the CDR3, is DGGITQSPKYLFRKEGQNVTLSCEQNLNHDAMYWYRQDPGQGLRLIYYSQIVNDFQKGDIAEGYSVSREKKESFPLTVTSAQKNPTAFYLCASSIGELVSTDTQYFGPGTRLTVL.

This chain links TRBV5-1 with TRBJ2-7; 9 nucleotides agree with TRBD1. The CDR3 runs to 14 residues. The trim removed 4 bases at V and 6 bases at J, leaving 8 bases unmatched. Per germline, CDR1 SGHRS and CDR2 YFSETQ. As DNA, the CDR3 is TGCGCCAGCAGCACTCCGGACAGGGGTGGCGAGCAGTACTTC. Translated, it gives CASSTPDRGGEQYF.

V gene TRBV20-1 combines with J gene TRBJ1-5; 7 bases map to TRBD1. J was trimmed by 4 bases and V by 5 bases; bases with no gene match: 5. CDR3 length equals 13 residues. Germline CDR1 is DFQATT and CDR2 is SNEGSKA (reference sequence). CDR3 sequence reads: CSAGDSFNQPQHF. The DNA of the CDR3 is TGCAGTGCTGGGGACAGCTTTAATCAGCCCCAGCATTTT.

This clonotype was picked up a small number of times. The V and J genes are TRBV12-3 or TRBV12-4 and TRBJ2-5; 7 positions match TRBD1. V lost 1 base and J lost 5; bases outside the gene matches: 4. The CDR3 contains 14 residues. CDR3 DNA: TGTGCCAGCAGTTTAGGAGGGGGCGGTGAGACCCAGTACTTC. It encodes CASSLGGGGETQYF.

This clonotype was counted once. CDR3 in amino acids: CASRETLSYEQYF. CDR3 nucleotides: TGCGCCAGTAGGGAAACTCTCTCCTACGAGCAGTACTTC. V and J are TRBV10-2 and TRBJ2-7; D gene unclear. This CDR3 contains 13 residues. Per germline, CDR1 WSHSY and CDR2 SAAADI. Trimming stripped 9 bases from V and 0 bases from J, with 12 bases between.

The genes are TRBV2 and TRBJ1-5; D is unclear. This CDR3 has 14 residues. Looked up from germline, CDR1 is SNHLY and CDR2 is FYNNEI. V was trimmed by 6 bases and J by 0 bases, leaving 9 bases between them. DNA of the CDR3: TGTGCCAGCAGGGGAGGGCTTAGCAATCAGCCCCAGCATTTT. It encodes CASRGGLSNQPQHF.

The sample holds one count of this clonotype. The chain employs TRBV10-3 and TRBJ1-2; D unclear. This CDR3 comprises 14 residues. Germline CDR1 reads ENHRY; CDR2 reads SYGVKD. Deletions cut 0 bases from V and 11 bases from J, with 16 bases between. The CDR3 spells CAISESRPASWYTF. The CDR3 bases are TGTGCCATCAGTGAGTCACGGCCCGCCAGCTGGTACACCTTC.

The rearrangement uses TRBV30 and TRBJ1-1; D is undetermined. The CDR3 runs 11 residues. V was pared by 5 bases and J by 11 bases, with 15 bases between. The V gene's germline CDR1 is GTSNPN and CDR2 SVGIG (reference sequence). The CDR3: CAWDRVIRAFF. As DNA, the CDR3 is TGTGCCTGGGATCGGGTGATTCGGGCTTTCTTT.

CDR3 sequence reads: CASILTPEAGYTF. CDR3 bases: TGTGCCAGCATCCTGACCCCGGAGGCTGGCTACACCTTC. The rearrangement uses TRBV6-1 and TRBJ1-2, with unresolved D. The CDR3 totals 13 residues. Trimming stripped 7 bases from V and 7 bases from J, with 16 bases between. CDR1 is MNHNS and CDR2 is SASEGT in the germline V gene.

The table lists this clonotype with a few counts. CDR3 region: CSAPGPLNTEAFF. Here the CDR3 DNA reads TGCAGTGCTCCCGGGCCCTTGAACACTGAAGCTTTCTTT. This chain uses TRBV20-1 with TRBJ1-1; no reliable D call. The germline CDR1 and CDR2 sequences are DFQATT and SNEGSKA (reference sequence). V was pared by 5 bases and J by 0 bases, with 10 bases between. There are 13 residues in the CDR3.

The genes are TRBV19 and TRBJ1-4, with a possible D match to TRBD1 (5 bases). The germline V gene has CDR1 LNHDA and CDR2 SQIVND (reference sequence). The CDR3 length is 13 residues. With 7 bases removed from V and 8 bases from J, the gap between germline ends came to 14 bases. CDR3: CASKQDLGEKLFF. Written as DNA, the CDR3 is TGTGCCAGTAAACAGGATCTGGGCGAAAAACTGTTTTTT.

The chain recombines TRBV2 with TRBJ1-5, with D maybe TRBD1 (6 bases). The V gene's germline CDR1 is SNHLY and CDR2 FYNNEI. The CDR3 extends over 14 amino acids. Trimming cost V 4 bases and J 3 bases, with 10 bases left between them. CDR3 residues: CASSVGQPNQPQHF. The CDR3 nucleotides read TGTGCCAGCAGTGTCGGACAGCCCAATCAGCCCCAGCATTTT.

This clonotype was seen only a few times. The V gene is TRBV18, the J gene TRBJ1-3, with a weak D call TRBD1 (5 bases). Germline V lookup: CDR1 KGHSH, CDR2 LQKENI. Trimming cost V 3 bases and J 0 bases, with 6 bases left between them. The length of the CDR3 is 14 residues. The CDR3 spells CASSPQGSGNTIYF. CDR3 bases: TGTGCCAGCTCACCCCAGGGCTCTGGAAACACCATATATTTT.

In nucleotides, the CDR3 is TGTGCCAGCTCACCACTGGAAGAGACCCAGTACTTC. Its protein product is CASSPLEETQYF. The chain employs TRBV18 and TRBJ2-5; D ambiguous. CDR3 length: 12 residues. Trimming removed 1 base from V and 3 bases from J, with 3 bases in between. Germline loops: CDR1 KGHSH, CDR2 LQKENI.

This chain joins TRBV6-2 or TRBV6-3 and TRBJ1-2; D not certain. V lost 1 base and J lost 2, with 11 bases in between. Germline V gene lookup returns CDR1 MNHEY and CDR2 SVGEGT. The CDR3 extends over 15 amino acids. CDR3 region: CASSYYVRMNYGYTF. In DNA form, the CDR3 reads TGTGCCAGCAGTTACTATGTCAGGATGAACTATGGCTACACCTTC.

V usage is TRBV5-4 and J usage is TRBJ2-3, with 12 bases matching TRBD2. Losses at the gene ends were 4 bases for V and 2 bases for J; bases not matched to a gene: 5. Germline loops: CDR1 SGHNT, CDR2 YYREEE (reference sequence). The CDR3 loop spans 16 amino acids. CDR3 in DNA: TGTGCCAGCAGCCCTAGGACTAGCGGGATCACAGATACGCAGTATTTT. It codes for CASSPRTSGITDTQYF.